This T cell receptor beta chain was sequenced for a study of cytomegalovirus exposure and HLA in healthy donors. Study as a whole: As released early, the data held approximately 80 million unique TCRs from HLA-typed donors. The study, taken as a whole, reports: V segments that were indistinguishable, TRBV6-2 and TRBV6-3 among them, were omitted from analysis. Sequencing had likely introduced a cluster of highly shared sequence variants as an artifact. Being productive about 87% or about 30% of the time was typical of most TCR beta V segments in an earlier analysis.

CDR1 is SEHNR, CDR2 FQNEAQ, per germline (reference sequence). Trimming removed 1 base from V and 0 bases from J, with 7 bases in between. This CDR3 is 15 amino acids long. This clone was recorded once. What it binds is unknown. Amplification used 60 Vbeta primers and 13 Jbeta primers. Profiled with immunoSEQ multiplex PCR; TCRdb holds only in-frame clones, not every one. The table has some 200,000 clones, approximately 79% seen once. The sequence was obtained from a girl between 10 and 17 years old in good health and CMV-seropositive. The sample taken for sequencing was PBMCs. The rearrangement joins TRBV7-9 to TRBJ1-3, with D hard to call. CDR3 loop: CASSLVSSSGNTIYF. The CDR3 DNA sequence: TGTGCCAGCAGCTTAGTATCGAGCTCTGGAAACACCATATATTTT.